This T cell receptor beta chain was identified during a study of identical twins. Germline V gene lookup returns CDR1 DFQATT and CDR2 SNEGSKA (reference sequence). This CDR3 comprises 16 residues. V lost 3 bases and J lost 6; bases outside the gene matches: 9. Only a few counts were recorded for this clonotype. Among all donors, each was a healthy Caucasian. It was template switching that added a universal primer site, and there were unique molecular identifiers on the cDNA. TCRdb processed the 5' RACE reads anew with MiXCR; each CDR3 protein has one entry. The sample includes some 440,000 distinct CDR3 sequences, approximately 24% of them seen just once. Separately, the same data were catalogued under a study of T cells expressing NK-cell markers. That paper notes: Researchers report these clonotypes also headed the CD3+CD56-NKG2C+ fraction in a few donors.

The receptor's source is a woman aged 18-29 years in good health. The sequencing sample was made of CD4+ T cells sorted from blood. The chain employs TRBV20-1 and TRBJ2-1; 12 bases line up with TRBD2. CDR3 protein: CSARTSGSPRFNEQFF. CDR3 DNA: TGCAGTGCTAGGACTAGCGGGAGCCCACGTTTCAATGAGCAGTTCTTC.